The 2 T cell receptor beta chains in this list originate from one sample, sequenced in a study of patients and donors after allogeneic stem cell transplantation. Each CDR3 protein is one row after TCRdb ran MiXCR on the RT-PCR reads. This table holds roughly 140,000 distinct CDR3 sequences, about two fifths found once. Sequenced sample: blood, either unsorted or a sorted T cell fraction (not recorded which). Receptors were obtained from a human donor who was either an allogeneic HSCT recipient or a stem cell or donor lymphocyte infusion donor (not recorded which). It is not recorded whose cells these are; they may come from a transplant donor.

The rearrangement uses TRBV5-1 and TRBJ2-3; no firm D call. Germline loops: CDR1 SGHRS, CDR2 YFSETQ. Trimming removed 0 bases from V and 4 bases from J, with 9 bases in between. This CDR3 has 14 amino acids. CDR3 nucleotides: TGCGCCAGCAGCTTGGGTGGGTACGCAGATACGCAGTATTTT. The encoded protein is CASSLGGYADTQYF.

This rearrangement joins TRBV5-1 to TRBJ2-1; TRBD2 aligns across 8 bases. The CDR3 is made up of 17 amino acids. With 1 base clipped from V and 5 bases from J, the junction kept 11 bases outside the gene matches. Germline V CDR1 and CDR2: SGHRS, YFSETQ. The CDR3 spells CASSLLGVAGTHNEQFF. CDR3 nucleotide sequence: TGCGCCAGCAGCTTGTTAGGAGTAGCGGGGACCCACAATGAGCAGTTCTTC.